This TCR beta chain was sequenced during a study of read filtering for tumor transcriptome and immune sequencing. For the study at large: Among patients, 17 to 20 were male and 15 or so female, aged 47 to 80 (mean around 66). Findings and limits, study-wide: About four fifths of IR-seq clonotypes had one read, totaling approximately 3.5% of reads; RNA-seq: around 70% and 40%. The CD138-negative fraction was mixed bone marrow immune cells, not pure T cells. IR-seq captured clonotypes deeper and more reliably than RNA-seq.

This clonotype appeared a few times. Its matching antigen is unknown. Trimming removed 1 base from V and 3 bases from J, with 13 bases in between. This CDR3 region has 15 residues. Per the germline V gene, CDR1 is SGHVS and CDR2 is FNYEAQ. Molecular barcoded adaptors covering alpha/delta and beta/gamma chains were used on about 0.4 ug RNA. In TCRdb, the reads were re-called with MiXCR into one record per CDR3 protein. The sample contains roughly 90,000 distinct CDR3 sequences, roughly 21% of which appear only once. This sequence joins TRBV7-6 and TRBJ2-7; perhaps D is TRBD1 or TRBD2 (6 bases each). The receptor's source is a donor aged 40 or older with multiple myeloma. The sequencing input was a population of CD138-negative cells sorted from bone marrow. CDR3: CASSLGFGGGYEQYF. CDR3 nucleotides: TGTGCCAGCAGCTTAGGATTCGGGGGCGGCTACGAGCAGTACTTC.